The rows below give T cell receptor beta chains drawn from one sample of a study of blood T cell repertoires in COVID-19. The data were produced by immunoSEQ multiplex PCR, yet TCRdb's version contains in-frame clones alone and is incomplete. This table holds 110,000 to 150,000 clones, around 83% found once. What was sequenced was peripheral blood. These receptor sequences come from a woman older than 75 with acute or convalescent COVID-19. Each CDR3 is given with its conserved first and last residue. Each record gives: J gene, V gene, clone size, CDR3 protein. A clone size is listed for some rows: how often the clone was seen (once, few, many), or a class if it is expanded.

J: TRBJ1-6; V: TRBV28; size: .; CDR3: CASTTGVDYNSPLHF
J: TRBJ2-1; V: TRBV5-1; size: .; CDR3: CASSPQGSYNEQFF
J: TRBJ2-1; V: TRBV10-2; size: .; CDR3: CASSPGKNPRGYNEQFF
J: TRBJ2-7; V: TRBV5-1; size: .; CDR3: CASSLEGAGAHYYEQYF
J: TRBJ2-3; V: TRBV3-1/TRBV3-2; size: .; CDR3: CASSGAGTSGVTSETDTQYF
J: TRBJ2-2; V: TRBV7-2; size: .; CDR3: CARAGTYTGELFF
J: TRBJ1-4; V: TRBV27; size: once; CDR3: CASSLSGTGARKLFF
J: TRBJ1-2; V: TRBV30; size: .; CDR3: CAWSGDTYGYTF
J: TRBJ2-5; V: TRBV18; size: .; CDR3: CASSPLPGLAGQETQYF
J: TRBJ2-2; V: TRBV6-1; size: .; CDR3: CASSDERPGELFF
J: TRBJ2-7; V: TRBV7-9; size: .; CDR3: CASSLGTGTGTYEQYF
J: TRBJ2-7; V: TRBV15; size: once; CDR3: CATSRDETSSYEQYF
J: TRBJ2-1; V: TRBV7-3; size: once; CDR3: CASSLRATSGGAGNEQFF
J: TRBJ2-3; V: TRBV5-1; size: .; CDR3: CASSSRDPGTDTQYF
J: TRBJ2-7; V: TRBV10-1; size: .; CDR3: CASSGHLYEQYF
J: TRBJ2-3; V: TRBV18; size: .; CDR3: CASSRGQTSYTDTQYF